The 9 T cell receptor beta chains given below trace back to one sample, sequenced in a study of shared clonotypes between healthy human individuals. Naive CD8 isolation took CD45RO-negative cells positively selected for CCR7 and excluded terminally differentiated effector memory CD45RA+ cells. Clones were sequenced by immunoSEQ multiplex PCR, and TCRdb holds only the in-frame ones, with some missing. This sample has fewer than 850,000 clones, with 90% to 98% found just once. The sample consisted of naive CD8+ T cells sorted from blood. The receptor set was obtained from a man younger than 45 in good health.

The chain links TRBV28 to TRBJ1-5; D gene uncertain. CDR1 MDHEN and CDR2 SYDVKM come from the germline V gene. The length of the CDR3 is 15 residues. V lost 2 bases and J 6 bases, leaving 14 bases between the germline ends. The CDR3 here is CASSLSPRATQPQHF. CDR3 DNA sequence: TGTGCCAGCAGTTTAAGCCCACGGGCTACTCAGCCCCAGCATTTT. Full variable domain (rest looked up from reference TRBV28 and TRBJ1-5): DVKVTQSSRYLVKRTGEKVFLECVQDMDHENMFWYRQDPGLGLRLIYFSYDVKMKEKGDIPEGYSVSREKKERFSLILESASTNQTSMYLCASSLSPRATQPQHFGDGTRLSIL.

V usage is TRBV29-1 and J usage is TRBJ2-7; D not resolved. The ends were cut back, 4 bases at V and 5 bases at J, with 12 bases in the middle. CDR3 length: 12 amino acids. The germline gives CDR1 SQVTM, CDR2 ANQGSEA. CDR3 in DNA: TGCAGCGTTGTTCCCGGCCCCCACGAGCAGTACTTC. Protein: CSVVPGPHEQYF.

With respect to this clone: The junction departs from the called germline gene at one end, perhaps through a read error. The chain couples TRBV7-7 to TRBJ2-2; no definite D call. CDR1 and CDR2 (germline): SSHAT, FNYEAQ (reference sequence). The CDR3 has 16 residues. Written as DNA, the CDR3 is TGTGCTAGCAGCCCAACCGGTCCTGGAACAACCGGGGAGCTGTTTTTT. Translation: CASSPTGPGTTGELFF. Variable domain in full (rest from reference TRBV7-7 and TRBJ2-2): GAGVSQSPRYKVTKRGQDVTLRCDPISSHATLYWYQQALGQGPEFLTYFNYEAQPDKSGLPSDRFSAERPEGSISTLTIQRTEQRDSAMYRCASSPTGPGTTGELFFGEGSRLTVL.

The J gene is TRBJ2-2, the V gene TRBV9; a possible D gene is TRBD2 (6 bases). The CDR3 spans 16 residues. Germline V gene sequence: CDR1 SGDLS, CDR2 YYNGEE. Trimming removed 3 bases from V and 1 base from J, with 13 bases in between. The CDR3 here is CASSDFGRENTGELFF. CDR3 bases: TGTGCCAGCAGCGATTTCGGGCGGGAGAACACCGGGGAGCTGTTTTTT.

This clone occurred once. The V and J genes are TRBV11-2 and TRBJ2-2; TRBD1 aligns across 9 bases. The CDR3 is 16 residues long. The V gene end was trimmed by 5 bases and the J gene end by 4 bases; junction bases not matched to a gene: 8. Per germline, CDR1 SGHAT and CDR2 FQNNGV. In DNA form, the CDR3 reads TGTGCCAGCAGCGTCCGGGACAGGGAGGGCACCGGGGAGCTGTTTTTT. It encodes CASSVRDREGTGELFF.

The sample holds one count of this clone. The same CDR3 can be traced to other DNA sequences in this sample. The chain joins TRBV7-9 to TRBJ1-2; no definite D call. V was shortened by 1 base and J by 8 bases, with 5 bases between the two germline ends. The CDR3 sequence is 11 residues long. The germline CDR1 and CDR2 sequences are SEHNR and FQNEAQ (reference sequence). The CDR3 DNA sequence: TGTGCCAGCAGCTTAGTTGGAGGCTACACCTTC. It translates to CASSLVGGYTF.

The rearrangement links TRBV7-6 to TRBJ1-1; a weak D match, TRBD1 (6 bases). The CDR3 is made up of 13 amino acids. Trimming pared 4 bases from V and 7 bases from J, leaving 13 bases between. Looked up from germline, CDR1 is SGHVS and CDR2 is FNYEAQ. CDR3 region: CASSSGAGNEAFF. CDR3 coding DNA: TGTGCCAGCAGCTCAGGGGCAGGGAATGAAGCTTTCTTT.

This chain uses TRBV28 with TRBJ2-1, with 10 bases fitting TRBD2. Per germline, CDR1 MDHEN and CDR2 SYDVKM. This CDR3 is built from 15 residues. V was pared by 6 bases and J by 3 bases, with 5 bases of the junction left unmatched. The CDR3 bases are TGTGCCAGCAGCCCTCGGACTAGCGGCTACAATGAGCAGTTCTTC. It codes for CASSPRTSGYNEQFF.

The chain links TRBV28 to TRBJ2-1; D is unresolved. Per the germline V gene, CDR1 is MDHEN and CDR2 is SYDVKM. Trimming left V 8 bases short and J 6 bases short, with 20 bases between. This CDR3 comprises 15 residues. The CDR3 reads CASVHRAGDVNEQFF. CDR3 sequence (DNA): TGTGCCAGCGTTCATAGGGCAGGAGATGTCAATGAGCAGTTCTTC.